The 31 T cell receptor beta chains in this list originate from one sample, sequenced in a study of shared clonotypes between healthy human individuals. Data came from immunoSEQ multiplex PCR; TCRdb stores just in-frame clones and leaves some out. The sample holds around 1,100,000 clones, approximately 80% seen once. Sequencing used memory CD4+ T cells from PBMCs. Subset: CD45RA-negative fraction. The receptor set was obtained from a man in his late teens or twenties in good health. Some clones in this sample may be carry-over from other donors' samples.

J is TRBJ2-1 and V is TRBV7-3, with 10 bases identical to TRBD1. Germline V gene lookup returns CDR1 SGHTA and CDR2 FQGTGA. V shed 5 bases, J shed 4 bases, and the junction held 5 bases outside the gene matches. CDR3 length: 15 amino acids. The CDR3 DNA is TGTGCCAGCAGCGCGGACAGGGGGTCTTACAATGAGCAGTTCTTC. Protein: CASSADRGSYNEQFF.

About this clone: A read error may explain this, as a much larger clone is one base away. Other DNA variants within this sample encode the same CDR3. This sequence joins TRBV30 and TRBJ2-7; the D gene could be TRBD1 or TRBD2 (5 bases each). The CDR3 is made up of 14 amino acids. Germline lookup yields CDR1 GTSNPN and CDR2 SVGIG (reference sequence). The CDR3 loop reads CAWSVGGNWDEQYF. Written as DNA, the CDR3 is TGTGCCTGGAGTGTAGGTGGGAATTGGGACGAGCAGTATTTC.

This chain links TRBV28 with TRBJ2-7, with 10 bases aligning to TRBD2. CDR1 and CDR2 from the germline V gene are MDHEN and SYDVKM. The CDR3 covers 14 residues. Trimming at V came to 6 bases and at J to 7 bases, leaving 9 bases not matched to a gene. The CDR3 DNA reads TGTGCCAGCAGCTCAACTAGCGGGACAGCGGAGCAGTACTTC. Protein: CASSSTSGTAEQYF.

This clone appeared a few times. The CDR3 protein is CASSFTPRTDTQYF. DNA of the CDR3: TGTGCCAGCAGCTTCACCCCTAGGACAGATACGCAGTATTTT. The chain couples TRBV7-3 to TRBJ2-3; D is undetermined. Germline V gene sequence: CDR1 SGHTA, CDR2 FQGTGA. The CDR3 is 14 amino acids. V lost 3 bases, J lost 3 bases, and 10 bases lay in between.

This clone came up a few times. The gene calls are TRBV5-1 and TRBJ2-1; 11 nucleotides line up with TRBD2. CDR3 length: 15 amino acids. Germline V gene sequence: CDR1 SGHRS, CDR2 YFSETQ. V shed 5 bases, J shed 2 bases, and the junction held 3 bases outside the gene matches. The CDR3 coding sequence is TGCGCCAGCAGAATAGCGGGAGGGACCTACAATGAGCAGTTCTTC. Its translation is CASRIAGGTYNEQFF.

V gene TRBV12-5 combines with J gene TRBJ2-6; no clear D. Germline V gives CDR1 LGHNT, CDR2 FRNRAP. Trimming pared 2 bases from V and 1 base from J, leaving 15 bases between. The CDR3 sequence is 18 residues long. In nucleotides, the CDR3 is TGTGCTAGTGGTTTGCCTCAAAGGTATTCATCTGGGGCCAACGTCCTGACTTTC. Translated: CASGLPQRYSSGANVLTF.

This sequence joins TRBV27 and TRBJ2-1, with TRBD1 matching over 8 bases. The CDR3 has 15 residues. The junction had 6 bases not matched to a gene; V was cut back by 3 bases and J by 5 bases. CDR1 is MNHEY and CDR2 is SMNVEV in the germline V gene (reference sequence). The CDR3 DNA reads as TGTGCCAGCAGTTTTAGGGACAGGCCTAACAATGAGCAGTTCTTC. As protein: CASSFRDRPNNEQFF.

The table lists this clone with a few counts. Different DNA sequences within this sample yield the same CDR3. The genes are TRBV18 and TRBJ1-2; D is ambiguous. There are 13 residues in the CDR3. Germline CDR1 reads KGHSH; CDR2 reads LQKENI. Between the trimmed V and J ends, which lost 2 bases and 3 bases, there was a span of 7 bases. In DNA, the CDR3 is TGTGCCAGCTCACCATCGAAAGACTATGGCTACACCTTC. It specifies CASSPSKDYGYTF.

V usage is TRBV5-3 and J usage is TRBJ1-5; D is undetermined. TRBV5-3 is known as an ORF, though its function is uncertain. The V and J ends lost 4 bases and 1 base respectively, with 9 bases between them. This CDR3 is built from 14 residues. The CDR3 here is CARSTRGSNQPQHF. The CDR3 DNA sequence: TGTGCCAGAAGCACCCGAGGGAGCAATCAGCCCCAGCATTTT.

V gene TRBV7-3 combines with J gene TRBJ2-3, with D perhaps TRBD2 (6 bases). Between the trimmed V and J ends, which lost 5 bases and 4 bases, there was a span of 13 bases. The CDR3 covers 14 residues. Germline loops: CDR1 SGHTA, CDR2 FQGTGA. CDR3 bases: TGTGCCAGCAGCCCCGCGGGAAGGTCAGATACGCAGTATTTT. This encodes CASSPAGRSDTQYF.

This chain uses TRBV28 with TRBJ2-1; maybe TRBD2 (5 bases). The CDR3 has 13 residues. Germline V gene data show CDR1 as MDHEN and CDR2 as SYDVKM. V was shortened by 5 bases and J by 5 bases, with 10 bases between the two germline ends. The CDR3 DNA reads TGTGCCAGCAGTCCCCGGAGGCACAATGAGCAGTTCTTC. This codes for CASSPRRHNEQFF.

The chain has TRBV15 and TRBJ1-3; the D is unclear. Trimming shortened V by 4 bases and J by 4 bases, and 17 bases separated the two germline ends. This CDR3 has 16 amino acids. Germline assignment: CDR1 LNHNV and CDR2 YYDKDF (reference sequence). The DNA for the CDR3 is TGTGCCACCAGCAAGGGAGCCCCCGGGCGCGGAAACACCATATATTTT. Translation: CATSKGAPGRGNTIYF. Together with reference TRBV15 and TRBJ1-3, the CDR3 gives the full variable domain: DAMVIQNPRYQVTQFGKPVTLSCSQTLNHNVMYWYQQKSSQAPKLLFHYYDKDFNNEADTPDNFQSRRPNTSFCFLDIRSPGLGDTAMYLCATSKGAPGRGNTIYFGEGSWLTVV.

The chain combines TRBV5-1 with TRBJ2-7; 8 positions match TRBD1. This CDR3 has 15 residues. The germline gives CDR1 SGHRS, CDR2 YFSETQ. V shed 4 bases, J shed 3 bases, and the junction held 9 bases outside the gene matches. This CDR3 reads CASSTGQGNSYEQYF. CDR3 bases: TGCGCCAGCAGCACAGGACAGGGTAATAGCTACGAGCAGTACTTC.

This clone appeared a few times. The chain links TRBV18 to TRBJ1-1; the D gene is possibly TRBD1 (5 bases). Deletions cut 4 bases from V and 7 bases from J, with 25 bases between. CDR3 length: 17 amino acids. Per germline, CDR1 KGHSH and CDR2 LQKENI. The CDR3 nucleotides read TGTGCCAGCTCACTAAACGCCGGGGCCCCATTCGGGAATGAAGCTTTCTTT. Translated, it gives CASSLNAGAPFGNEAFF.

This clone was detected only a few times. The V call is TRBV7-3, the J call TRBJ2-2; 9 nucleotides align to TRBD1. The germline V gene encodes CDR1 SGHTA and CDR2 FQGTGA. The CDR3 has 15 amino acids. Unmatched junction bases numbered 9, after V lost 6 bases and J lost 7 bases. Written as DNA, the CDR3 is TGTGCCAGCAGAACCGGGACAGGGAACTTCGGGGAGCTGTTTTTT. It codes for CASRTGTGNFGELFF.

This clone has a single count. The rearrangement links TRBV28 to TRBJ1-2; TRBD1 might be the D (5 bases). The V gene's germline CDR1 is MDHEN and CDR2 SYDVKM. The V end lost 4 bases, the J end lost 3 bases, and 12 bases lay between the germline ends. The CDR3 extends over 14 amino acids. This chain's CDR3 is CASSSGGPDYGYTF. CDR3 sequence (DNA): TGTGCCAGCAGTTCTGGGGGACCGGACTATGGCTACACCTTC.

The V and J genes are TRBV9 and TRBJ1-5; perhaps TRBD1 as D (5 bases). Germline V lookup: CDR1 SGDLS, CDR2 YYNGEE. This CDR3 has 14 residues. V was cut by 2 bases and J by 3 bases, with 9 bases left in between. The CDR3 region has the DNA TGTGCCAGCAGCGTTAAAGGGACCAATCAGCCCCAGCATTTT. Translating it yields CASSVKGTNQPQHF.

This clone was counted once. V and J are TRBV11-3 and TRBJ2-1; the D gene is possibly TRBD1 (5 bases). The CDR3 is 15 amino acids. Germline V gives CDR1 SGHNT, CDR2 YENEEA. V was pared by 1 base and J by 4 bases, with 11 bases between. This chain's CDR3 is CASSLGVQDYNEQFF. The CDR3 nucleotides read TGTGCCAGCAGCTTAGGGGTACAGGATTACAATGAGCAGTTCTTC.

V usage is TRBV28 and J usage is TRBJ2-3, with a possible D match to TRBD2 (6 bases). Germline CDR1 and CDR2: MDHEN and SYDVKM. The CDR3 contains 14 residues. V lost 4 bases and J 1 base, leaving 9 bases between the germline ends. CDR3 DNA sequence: TGTGCCAGCAGTTCCGGGACTCGCACAGATACGCAGTATTTT. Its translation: CASSSGTRTDTQYF.

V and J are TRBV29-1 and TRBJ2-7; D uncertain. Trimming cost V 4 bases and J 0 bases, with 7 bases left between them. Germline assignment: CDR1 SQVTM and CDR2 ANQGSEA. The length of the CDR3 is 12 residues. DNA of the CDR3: TGCAGCGTTGCATTAAGCTCCTACGAGCAGTACTTC. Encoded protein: CSVALSSYEQYF.

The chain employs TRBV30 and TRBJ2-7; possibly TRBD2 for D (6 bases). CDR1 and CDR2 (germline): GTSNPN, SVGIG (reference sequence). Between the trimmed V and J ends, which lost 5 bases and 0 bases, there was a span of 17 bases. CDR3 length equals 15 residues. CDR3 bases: TGTGCCTGGGACCAAGGAGGGGAGAGCTCCTACGAGCAGTACTTC. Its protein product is CAWDQGGESSYEQYF.

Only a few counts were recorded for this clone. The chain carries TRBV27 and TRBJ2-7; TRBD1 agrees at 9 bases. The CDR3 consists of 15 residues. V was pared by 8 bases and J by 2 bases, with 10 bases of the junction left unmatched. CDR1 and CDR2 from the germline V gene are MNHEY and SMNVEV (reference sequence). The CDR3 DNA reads TGTGCCAGCCGAACGGTGGGACAGGGAGCCTACGAGCAGTACTTC. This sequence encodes CASRTVGQGAYEQYF.

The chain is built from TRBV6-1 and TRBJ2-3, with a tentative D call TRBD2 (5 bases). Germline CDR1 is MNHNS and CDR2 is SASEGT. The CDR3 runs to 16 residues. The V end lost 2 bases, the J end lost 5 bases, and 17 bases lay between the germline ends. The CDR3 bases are TGTGCCAGCAGTGAATTCCCCGGGGTAGCAGGAGATACGCAGTATTTT. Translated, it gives CASSEFPGVAGDTQYF.

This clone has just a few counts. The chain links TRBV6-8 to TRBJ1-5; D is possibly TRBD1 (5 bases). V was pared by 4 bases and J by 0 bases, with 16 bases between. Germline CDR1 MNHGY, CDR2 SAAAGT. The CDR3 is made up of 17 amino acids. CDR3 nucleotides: TGTGCCAGCAGTTCGCCGGGACTGTTCCCTAGCAATCAGCCCCAGCATTTT. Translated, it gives CASSSPGLFPSNQPQHF.

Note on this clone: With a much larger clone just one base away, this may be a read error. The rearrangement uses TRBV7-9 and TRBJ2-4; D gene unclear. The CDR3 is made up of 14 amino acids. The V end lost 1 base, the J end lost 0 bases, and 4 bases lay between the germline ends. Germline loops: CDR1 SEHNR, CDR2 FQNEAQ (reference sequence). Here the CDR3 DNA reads TGTGCCAGCAGCTTAGGAGTAGCCAAAAACATTCAGTACTTC. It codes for CASSLGVAKNIQYF.

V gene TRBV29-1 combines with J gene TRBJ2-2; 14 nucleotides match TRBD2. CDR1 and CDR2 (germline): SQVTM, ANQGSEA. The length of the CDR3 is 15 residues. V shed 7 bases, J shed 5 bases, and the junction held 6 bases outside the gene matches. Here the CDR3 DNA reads TGCAGCGCCGAGACTAGCGGGAGGGGGACCGGGGAGCTGTTTTTT. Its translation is CSAETSGRGTGELFF.

The CDR3 nucleotides are TGTGCCAGCAGACAAACACCCACGGACACTGAAGCTTTCTTT. Protein: CASRQTPTDTEAFF. The chain is built from TRBV28 and TRBJ1-1, with unresolved D. The CDR3 extends over 14 amino acids. Trimming left V 6 bases short and J 3 bases short, with 14 bases between. The germline V gene has CDR1 MDHEN and CDR2 SYDVKM.

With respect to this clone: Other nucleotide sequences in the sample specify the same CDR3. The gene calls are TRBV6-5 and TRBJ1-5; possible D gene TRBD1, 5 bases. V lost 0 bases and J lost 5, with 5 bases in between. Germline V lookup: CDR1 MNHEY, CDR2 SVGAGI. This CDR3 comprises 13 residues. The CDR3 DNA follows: TGTGCCAGCAGTTACTCAGGGGATCAGCCCCAGCATTTT. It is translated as CASSYSGDQPQHF.

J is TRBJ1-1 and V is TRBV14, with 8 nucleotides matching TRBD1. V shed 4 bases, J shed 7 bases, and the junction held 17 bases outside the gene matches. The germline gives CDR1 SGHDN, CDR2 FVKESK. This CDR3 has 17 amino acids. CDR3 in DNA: TGTGCCAGCAGCCCAACCATTGCAGGGGGCGCGGGTATTGAAGCTTTCTTT. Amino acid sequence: CASSPTIAGGAGIEAFF.

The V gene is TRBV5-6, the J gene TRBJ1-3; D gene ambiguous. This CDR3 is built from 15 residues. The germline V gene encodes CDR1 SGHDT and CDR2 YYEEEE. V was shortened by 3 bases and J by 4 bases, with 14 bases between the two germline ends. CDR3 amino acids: CASSSITGEGNTIYF. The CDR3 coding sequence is TGTGCCAGCAGCTCCATAACCGGGGAAGGAAACACCATATATTTT.

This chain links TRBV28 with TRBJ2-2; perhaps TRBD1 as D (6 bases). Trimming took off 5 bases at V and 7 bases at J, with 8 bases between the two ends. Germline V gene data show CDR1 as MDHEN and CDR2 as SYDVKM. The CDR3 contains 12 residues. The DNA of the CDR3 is TGTGCCAGCAGTCCAGGGGTCGGGGAGCTGTTTTTT. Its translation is CASSPGVGELFF.